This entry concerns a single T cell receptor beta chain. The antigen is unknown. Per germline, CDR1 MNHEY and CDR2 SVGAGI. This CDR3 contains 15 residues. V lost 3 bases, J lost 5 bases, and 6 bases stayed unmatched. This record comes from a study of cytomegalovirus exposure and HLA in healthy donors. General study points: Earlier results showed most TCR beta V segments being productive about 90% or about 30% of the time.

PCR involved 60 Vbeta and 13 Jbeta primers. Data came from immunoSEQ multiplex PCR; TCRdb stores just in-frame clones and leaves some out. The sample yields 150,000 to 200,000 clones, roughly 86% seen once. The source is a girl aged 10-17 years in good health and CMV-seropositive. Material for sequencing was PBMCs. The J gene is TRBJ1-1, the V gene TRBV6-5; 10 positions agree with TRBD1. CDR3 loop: CASSYEGQGLTEAFF. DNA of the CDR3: TGTGCCAGCAGTTATGAGGGACAGGGGTTGACTGAAGCTTTCTTT.